Listed here are 11 T cell receptor beta chains from one sample, sequenced in a study of blood T cell repertoires in COVID-19. Using immunoSEQ multiplex PCR, the repertoire was profiled, and TCRdb retains in-frame clones only, with some absent. Found here are roughly 250,000 clones, roughly 83% of them singletons; the top ten hold less than 8%. The material sequenced was peripheral blood. These receptors were collected from a woman aged 45-60 years with acute or convalescent COVID-19.

V gene TRBV5-1 combines with J gene TRBJ2-3, with TRBD1 as a possible D gene (5 bases). The germline V gene encodes CDR1 SGHRS and CDR2 YFSETQ. This CDR3 has 14 residues. Trimming took off 4 bases at V and 4 bases at J, with 13 bases between the two ends. In DNA, the CDR3 is TGCGCCAGCAGCCAGCAAGGGGCCCCAGATACGCAGTATTTT. Its translation: CASSQQGAPDTQYF.

V gene TRBV3-1 (or the pseudogene TRBV3-2) combines with J gene TRBJ1-3; no definite D call. The CDR3 consists of 11 residues. Germline assignment: CDR1 LGHDT and CDR2 YNNKEL (reference sequence). V was shortened by 8 bases and J by 4 bases, with 6 bases between the two germline ends. For the CDR3, the DNA is TGTGCCAGCTCCGCGGGAAACACCATATATTTT. Protein sequence: CASSAGNTIYF.

The rearrangement links TRBV6-5 to TRBJ2-5; TRBD1 is a possible D gene (6 bases). V lost 10 bases, J lost 4 bases, and 19 bases lay in between. This CDR3 has 14 residues. The germline gives CDR1 MNHEY, CDR2 SVGAGI. The CDR3 loop is CATSGSWGLETQYF. The CDR3 nucleotides read TGTGCCACATCAGGGTCCTGGGGGCTAGAGACCCAGTACTTC.

V usage is TRBV28 and J usage is TRBJ2-2, with a weak D call TRBD1 (6 bases). The V end was cut by 6 bases, the J end by 0 bases, with 11 bases between. The germline V gene encodes CDR1 MDHEN and CDR2 SYDVKM. CDR3 length: 15 amino acids. CDR3 DNA sequence: TGTGCCAGCAGCCCCCACAGGGCGAACACCGGGGAGCTGTTTTTT. This codes for CASSPHRANTGELFF. The full variable domain, in which reference TRBV28 and TRBJ2-2 provide the parts outside the CDR3, is DVKVTQSSRYLVKRTGEKVFLECVQDMDHENMFWYRQDPGLGLRLIYFSYDVKMKEKGDIPEGYSVSREKKERFSLILESASTNQTSMYLCASSPHRANTGELFFGEGSRLTVL.

CDR3 sequence: CASSLGTLNPYEQYF. Written as DNA, the CDR3 is TGCGCCAGCAGCCTAGGGACATTGAACCCCTACGAGCAGTACTTC. The chain joins TRBV5-1 to TRBJ2-7, with a weak D call TRBD1 (6 bases). The germline V gene encodes CDR1 SGHRS and CDR2 YFSETQ. V was cut by 4 bases and J by 2 bases, with 16 bases left in between. The CDR3 is 15 residues long. Together with reference TRBV5-1 and TRBJ2-7, the CDR3 gives the full variable domain: KAGVTQTPRYLIKTRGQQVTLSCSPISGHRSVSWYQQTPGQGLQFLFEYFSETQRNKGNFPGRFSGRQFSNSRSEMNVSTLELGDSALYLCASSLGTLNPYEQYFGPGTRLTVT.

The rearrangement uses TRBV15 and TRBJ2-7; D remains unclear. CDR1 is LNHNV, CDR2 YYDKDF, per germline (reference sequence). With 0 bases removed from V and 1 base from J, the gap between germline ends came to 16 bases. The length of the CDR3 is 17 residues. The CDR3 loop is CATSRDRIADESYEQYF. The DNA of the CDR3 is TGTGCCACCAGCAGAGATCGGATAGCTGACGAATCCTACGAGCAGTACTTC.

V gene TRBV28 combines with J gene TRBJ2-7; 7 bases line up with TRBD2. The germline V gene encodes CDR1 MDHEN and CDR2 SYDVKM. The length of the CDR3 is 16 residues. With V trimmed by 2 bases and J by 1 base, 8 bases remained unmatched. CDR3 sequence (DNA): TGTGCCAGCAGTTTACCCCGAGCTAGCGGTTCCTACGAGCAGTACTTC. This sequence encodes CASSLPRASGSYEQYF.

This sequence joins TRBV7-9 and TRBJ1-1; 7 bases agree with TRBD1. J lost 2 bases, V lost 5 bases, and 5 bases had no gene match. The CDR3 spans 14 residues. Germline loops: CDR1 SEHNR, CDR2 FQNEAQ (reference sequence). Here the CDR3 reads CASSPRTGNTEAFF. The CDR3, as DNA: TGTGCCAGCAGCCCGAGGACAGGAAACACTGAAGCTTTCTTT.

This rearrangement joins TRBV19 to TRBJ2-1; 9 bases are a match to TRBD2. This CDR3 region has 13 residues. Per germline, CDR1 LNHDA and CDR2 SQIVND (reference sequence). V was pared by 8 bases and J by 7 bases, with 6 bases of the junction left unmatched. The CDR3 bases are TGTGCCAGTCGGGCGGGGGGGCGAAATGAGCAGTTCTTC. Translation gives CASRAGGRNEQFF.

This chain joins TRBV19 and TRBJ1-1, with D tentatively TRBD1 (5 bases). This CDR3 is built from 16 residues. Germline V gene lookup returns CDR1 LNHDA and CDR2 SQIVND (reference sequence). Trimming cost V 2 bases and J 0 bases, with 13 bases left between them. The CDR3 loop is CASSIPAGLLNTEAFF. In DNA, the CDR3 is TGTGCCAGTAGTATACCGGCAGGGCTTCTGAACACTGAAGCTTTCTTT.

This chain uses TRBV28 with TRBJ2-5, with 9 bases aligning to TRBD1. This CDR3 has 15 amino acids. Germline assignment: CDR1 MDHEN and CDR2 SYDVKM. Trimming removed 6 bases from V and 5 bases from J; junction bases left unmatched: 10. CDR3: CASRMDRGAWETQYF. The CDR3 coding sequence is TGTGCCAGCAGAATGGACAGGGGAGCTTGGGAGACCCAGTACTTC.